These 22 T cell receptor beta chains were sequenced from one sample in a study of T-cell memory formation after mild COVID-19. TCRdb used MiXCR to reprocess the 5' RACE reads, holding one entry per CDR3 protein. Of roughly 340,000 distinct CDR3 sequences in the sample, about a sixth were seen once. Sequencing used PBMCs or a T cell subset sorted from them (not recorded which). The receptor set was obtained from a man aged 18 to 29 who had mild COVID-19 (a few samples of this study predate the infection). Cell type and time point are not known.

This clonotype was counted at least ten times. The gene calls are TRBV11-1 and TRBJ1-1; no clear D. The V gene's germline CDR1 is SGHAT and CDR2 FQDESV (reference sequence). This CDR3 has 13 amino acids. V was pared by 3 bases and J by 1 base, with 6 bases between. In DNA form, the CDR3 reads TGTGCCAGCAGCTTTGGAGCGAACACTGAAGCTTTCTTT. This gives the protein CASSFGANTEAFF.

Details on this clonotype: One junction end does not reproduce the germline sequence, and a read error may be involved. The rearrangement joins TRBV7-2 to TRBJ2-5; D remains unclear. CDR1 is SGHTA, CDR2 FQGNSA, per germline. This CDR3 region has 11 residues. The CDR3 DNA sequence: TGTGGCAGCAGCCTAAGAGAGACCCAGTACTTC. Translated, it gives CGSSLRETQYF.

This clonotype came up a few times. The V gene is TRBV11-2, the J gene TRBJ2-2; D may be TRBD2 (6 bases). Trimming removed 0 bases at V and 5 bases at J, with 13 bases between. This CDR3 comprises 16 residues. Germline V CDR1 and CDR2: SGHAT, FQNNGV. The DNA for the CDR3 is TGTGCCAGCAGCTTAGATCTGACGGCGGGGACCGGGGAGCTGTTTTTT. Its translation is CASSLDLTAGTGELFF.

V is TRBV5-1 and J is TRBJ1-1, with a tentative D call TRBD1 (6 bases). The CDR3 is 16 residues long. CDR1 is SGHRS, CDR2 YFSETQ, per germline. Trimming left V 4 bases short and J 1 base short, with 17 bases between. The CDR3 DNA reads TGCGCCAGCAGCCCCGCTTGGACAGCGCCGAACACTGAAGCTTTCTTT. Translation: CASSPAWTAPNTEAFF.

CDR3: CASSYFREGYTF. For the CDR3, the DNA is TGTGCCAGTAGTTACTTCAGGGAGGGCTACACCTTC. The chain has TRBV19 and TRBJ1-2, with D perhaps TRBD1 (5 bases). Germline lookup yields CDR1 LNHDA and CDR2 SQIVND (reference sequence). The CDR3 spans 12 residues. V gave up 5 bases and J gave up 8 bases, with 12 bases separating them.

V gene TRBV28 combines with J gene TRBJ1-2; 7 bases match TRBD1. V was pared by 3 bases and J by 8 bases, with 24 bases of the junction left unmatched. Germline CDR1 reads MDHEN; CDR2 reads SYDVKM. The CDR3 spans 19 residues. The CDR3 is CASSFPGPDRAFRERGYTF. The CDR3 coding sequence is TGTGCCAGCAGTTTCCCGGGCCCAGACAGGGCCTTCCGGGAGAGGGGCTACACCTTC.

The table lists this clonotype with many counts. In nucleotides, the CDR3 is TGCGCCAGCAGCCAAGCAGGGGGGAACACTGAAGCTTTCTTT. Protein: CASSQAGGNTEAFF. This chain links TRBV4-1 with TRBJ1-1, with 7 bases lining up with TRBD1. V dropped 1 base and J dropped 1; count of bases not matched to a gene: 0. Germline assignment: CDR1 MGHRA and CDR2 YSYEKL. CDR3 length: 14 amino acids.

J is TRBJ1-1 and V is TRBV28, with D perhaps matching TRBD1 (5 bases). The V gene lost 8 bases and the J gene lost 10 bases, with 11 bases spanning the gap. CDR3 size: 10 residues. Germline CDR1 is MDHEN and CDR2 is SYDVKM. The CDR3 coding sequence is TGTGCCAGCCGGGGGATCCTAGCTTTCTTT. This codes for CASRGILAFF.

This clonotype has more than one count but fewer than ten. The CDR3 DNA is TGTGCCATCAGTGAGATTATCGGTCTGGCCTCGGCCCAGCCCCAGCATTTT. Its protein is CAISEIIGLASAQPQHF. The rearrangement joins TRBV10-3 to TRBJ1-5, with no clear D. V was trimmed by 2 bases and J by 7 bases, leaving 21 bases between them. Looked up from germline, CDR1 is ENHRY and CDR2 is SYGVKD. This CDR3 region has 17 residues.

The chain links TRBV7-9 to TRBJ1-2, with no clear D. CDR1 is SEHNR and CDR2 is FQNEAQ in the germline V gene (reference sequence). This CDR3 has 17 amino acids. Trimming removed 2 bases from V and 0 bases from J, with 16 bases in between. CDR3 nucleotides: TGTGCCAGCAGCTTAACCCCTACCGGGTTAGCTAACTATGGCTACACCTTC. This encodes CASSLTPTGLANYGYTF.

The J gene is TRBJ2-1, the V gene TRBV6-5; no clear D gene. V was shortened by 6 bases and J by 0 bases, with 9 bases between the two germline ends. Germline V gene data show CDR1 as MNHEY and CDR2 as SVGAGI. The CDR3 consists of 14 residues. CDR3 nucleotides: TGTGCCAGCAGGGATAGCTACTCCTACAATGAGCAGTTCTTC. Translation gives CASRDSYSYNEQFF.

Only one count was recorded for this clonotype. The CDR3 nucleotides read TGCGCCAGCAGCCAAGCGACAGCGAGAGCTAACTATGGCTACACCTTC. Its protein product is CASSQATARANYGYTF. The rearrangement joins TRBV4-3 to TRBJ1-2; possible D gene TRBD1, 5 bases. The germline CDR1 and CDR2 sequences are LGHNA and YSLEER. Between the trimmed V and J ends, which lost 1 base and 0 bases, there was a span of 12 bases. The CDR3 contains 16 residues.

The chain carries TRBV20-1 and TRBJ1-1; D remains unclear. CDR3 length: 13 amino acids. Germline lookup yields CDR1 DFQATT and CDR2 SNEGSKA (reference sequence). With 3 bases removed from V and 1 base from J, the gap between germline ends came to 9 bases. The CDR3 sequence is CSASESRNTEAFF. DNA of the CDR3: TGCAGTGCTAGCGAAAGTCGGAACACTGAAGCTTTCTTT.

This clonotype was seen only a few times. The genes are TRBV19 and TRBJ1-1, with 8 positions matching TRBD1. With 5 bases clipped from V and 5 bases from J, the junction kept 7 bases outside the gene matches. The CDR3 totals 14 residues. In germline, CDR1 is LNHDA, CDR2 SQIVND (reference sequence). The CDR3 here is CASSPGQGWTEAFF. The CDR3 DNA reads as TGTGCCAGTAGTCCCGGACAGGGCTGGACTGAAGCTTTCTTT.

The sample holds a few counts of this clonotype. V and J are TRBV2 and TRBJ1-2, with D unclear. The CDR3 has 14 amino acids. Germline V gene lookup returns CDR1 SNHLY and CDR2 FYNNEI. The V end was cut by 4 bases, the J end by 3 bases, with 12 bases between. The CDR3 region has the DNA TGTGCCAGCAGTGGGCCTGGAGAGGACTATGGCTACACCTTC. Protein: CASSGPGEDYGYTF.

The sample holds a few counts of this clonotype. The chain combines TRBV6-6 with TRBJ2-1; 8 bases match TRBD1. The J segment lost 5 bases and the V segment lost 0 bases, leaving 3 bases of the junction unmatched. This CDR3 comprises 15 residues. Germline V gene data show CDR1 as MNHNY and CDR2 as SVGAGI (reference sequence). The chain's CDR3 is CASSYSQGANNEQFF. In DNA, the CDR3 is TGTGCCAGCAGTTACTCCCAGGGGGCTAACAATGAGCAGTTCTTC.

This clonotype turned up a few times. The chain has TRBV25-1 and TRBJ1-2; TRBD1 aligns across 7 bases. CDR3 size: 12 residues. The germline gives CDR1 MGHDK, CDR2 SYGVNS. Trimming at V came to 8 bases and at J to 3 bases, leaving 3 bases not matched to a gene. As DNA, the CDR3 is TGTGCCAGCGTGCAGGGGGACTATGGCTACACCTTC. Translating gives CASVQGDYGYTF.

This clonotype was found a few times. This chain uses TRBV29-1 with TRBJ1-2; D remains ambiguous. The CDR3 length is 15 residues. Germline-derived CDR1 and CDR2 are SQVTM and ANQGSEA. V lost 0 bases and J 4 bases, leaving 15 bases between the germline ends. CDR3 bases: TGCAGCGTTGAAGATCCCGTGCCTCCTTCCTATGGCTACACCTTC. Translated, it gives CSVEDPVPPSYGYTF. The variable domain in full, with the rest retrieved from reference TRBV29-1 and TRBJ1-2, is SAVISQKPSRDICQRGTSLTIQCQVDSQVTMMFWYRQQPGQSLTLIATANQGSEATYESGFVIDKFPISRPNLTFSTLTVSNMSPEDSSIYLCSVEDPVPPSYGYTFGSGTRLTVV.

This clonotype was recorded many times. The V call is TRBV10-3, the J call TRBJ1-1; TRBD1 matches at 7 bases. Trimming took 2 bases from V and 8 from J; bases not matched to a gene: 2. Germline CDR1 ENHRY, CDR2 SYGVKD. CDR3 size: 12 residues. The CDR3 DNA follows: TGTGCCATCAGTGAGACACAGGGGGAAGCTTTCTTT. The encoded protein is CAISETQGEAFF.

There are a few counts of this clonotype. The chain uses TRBV29-1 and TRBJ1-2; a possible D gene is TRBD1 (6 bases). There are 13 residues in the CDR3. CDR1 is SQVTM, CDR2 ANQGSEA, per germline. V was pared by 7 bases and J by 3 bases, with 15 bases between. CDR3 sequence reads: CSAGTGIHYGYTF. CDR3 sequence (DNA): TGCAGCGCTGGAACAGGGATTCACTATGGCTACACCTTC. Full variable domain (rest looked up from reference TRBV29-1 and TRBJ1-2): SAVISQKPSRDICQRGTSLTIQCQVDSQVTMMFWYRQQPGQSLTLIATANQGSEATYESGFVIDKFPISRPNLTFSTLTVSNMSPEDSSIYLCSAGTGIHYGYTFGSGTRLTVV.

This clonotype was observed at least ten times. The chain is built from TRBV12-3 or TRBV12-4 and TRBJ1-2; the D is unclear. This CDR3 is 13 amino acids long. V was trimmed by 8 bases and J by 5 bases, leaving 15 bases between them. Here the CDR3 DNA reads TGTGCCAGCTCTCTCGAGGCGATTTATGGCTACACCTTC. Translating gives CASSLEAIYGYTF.

This rearrangement joins TRBV11-2 to TRBJ2-4; D unclear. CDR3 length: 14 amino acids. V dropped 5 bases and J dropped 0 bases, with 8 bases sitting between them. Germline lookup yields CDR1 SGHAT and CDR2 FQNNGV. The CDR3: CASSQTIAKNIQYF. Written as DNA, the CDR3 is TGTGCCAGCAGCCAAACTATAGCCAAAAACATTCAGTACTTC. Full variable domain (missing parts from reference TRBV11-2 and TRBJ2-4): EAGVAQSPRYKIIEKRQSVAFWCNPISGHATLYWYQQILGQGPKLLIQFQNNGVVDDSQLPKDRFSAERLKGVDSTLKIQPAKLEDSAVYLCASSQTIAKNIQYFGAGTRLSVL.